This T cell receptor (beta chain) was sequenced for a study of cytomegalovirus exposure and HLA in healthy donors. Study-level points and caveats: Analyses of presence/absence relied on an assumption of roughly uniform sequencing depth across donors.

The PCR used 60 Vbeta and 13 Jbeta primers. Clones were sequenced by immunoSEQ multiplex PCR, and TCRdb holds only the in-frame ones, with some missing. The sample holds about 85,000 clones, roughly 73% seen once. For this clone: Its antigen is undetermined.

The germline V gene encodes CDR1 MNHEY and CDR2 SVGAGI. This CDR3 contains 14 residues. With 2 bases removed from V and 6 bases from J, the gap between germline ends came to 13 bases. The source of this sequence is a boy aged 5-17 years in good health and CMV-seronegative. Source material: PBMCs. V is TRBV6-5 and J is TRBJ2-5; possible D gene TRBD1, 5 bases. In DNA form, the CDR3 reads TGTGCCAGCAGTTACAGTAGGGGCTTGAAGACCCAGTACTTC. This translates into CASSYSRGLKTQYF.